This TCR beta chain was identified during a study of graft-versus-host responses after intestinal transplantation. Germline-derived CDR1 and CDR2 are MNHEY and SMNVEV (reference sequence). This CDR3 is 12 amino acids long. Points on this clone: Its matching antigen is unknown.

Using immunoSEQ multiplex PCR, the repertoire was profiled, and TCRdb retains in-frame clones only, with some absent. The sample carries more than 90,000 clones, about 92% recorded once. Study conclusions and caveats: The study associated peak circulating GvH clone levels with early post-transplant HvG declines. Patients who carried graft-donor T cell macrochimerism also had high graft-versus-host to host-versus-graft clonal ratios in their allografts.

Specimen: unstimulated CD8+ T cells sorted from spleen or lymph node cells, collected before transplant. The TCR comes from a human donor who was the organ donor for an intestinal transplant. The V call is TRBV27, the J call TRBJ2-7; the D gene is possibly TRBD2 (5 bases). CDR3 nucleotides: TGTGCCAGCATTAGGGCGCACTGGGATGGGGAGGTC. Translating gives CASIRAHWDGEV.